This TCR beta chain was profiled in a study of blood T cell repertoires in COVID-19. Profiled with immunoSEQ multiplex PCR; TCRdb holds only in-frame clones, not every one. This table has fewer than 90,000 clones, 65% to 85% appearing once. Enrolled during active infection, Seattle patients were then followed longitudinally. The sample taken for sequencing was peripheral blood. This receptor was identified in a man in his fifties or sixties with COVID-19, enrolled during active disease.

The CDR3 nucleotides read TGCGCCAGCAGTGGCCCTTCACAGGGGGGCATTCAGTACTTC. It encodes CASSGPSQGGIQYF. The genes are TRBV5-1 and TRBJ2-4; 8 bases match TRBD1. The CDR3 is made up of 14 amino acids. With 5 bases clipped from V and 9 bases from J, the junction kept 10 bases outside the gene matches. Germline CDR1 and CDR2: SGHRS and YFSETQ.